The 21 T cell receptor beta chains below come from one sample, sequenced in a study of cytomegalovirus exposure and HLA in healthy donors (dated by TCRdb to about 2017). Preparation of the library involved the immunoSEQ multiplex PCR assay. A mixture of 60 forward primers for TCR Vbeta segments and 13 reverse primers for TCR Jbeta segments was used in the multiplex PCR. In its TCRdb copy, this immuneACCESS table keeps in-frame sequences only and misses some clones. Where compared with another copy, unresolved V genes explain less than half of these, and the others have no known cause. The sample table lists 110,000 or so clones, over 60% of them with a count of one. In total, the top ten clones hold over 6.5% of the sample. The material sequenced was PBMCs. These receptors were taken from a man aged 18 to 29 in good health and CMV-seropositive.

This clone was observed a handful of times. The chain is built from TRBV5-1 and TRBJ2-2, with no clear D. V shed 4 bases and J shed 4 bases, with 14 bases lying between them. CDR3 length: 15 residues. Germline CDR1 and CDR2: SGHRS and YFSETQ. The CDR3 sequence is CASSQRGGVTGELFF. CDR3 nucleotides: TGCGCCAGCAGCCAGCGTGGTGGAGTCACCGGGGAGCTGTTTTTT.

J is TRBJ1-6 and V is TRBV28; 9 nucleotides match TRBD1. Losses at the gene ends were 6 bases for V and 8 bases for J; bases not matched to a gene: 11. Germline CDR1 and CDR2: MDHEN and SYDVKM. The CDR3 length is 16 residues. For the CDR3, the DNA is TGTGCCAGCAGGCGACAGGGGGTCACGGTCTATTCACCCCTCCACTTT. It translates to CASRRQGVTVYSPLHF.

CDR3 DNA: TGTGCCAGCAGCCGCGGGACAGGGGAGGATCAGCCCCAGCATTTT. It yields the protein CASSRGTGEDQPQHF. The gene calls are TRBV7-6 and TRBJ1-5; 10 nucleotides line up with TRBD1. Germline trimming cut 5 bases from V and 5 bases from J; bases unmatched to any gene: 6. CDR1 is SGHVS and CDR2 is FNYEAQ in the germline V gene. The CDR3 is 15 amino acids. Full variable domain (outside the CDR3, taken from reference TRBV7-6 and TRBJ1-5): GAGVSQSPRYKVTKRGQDVALRCDPISGHVSLYWYRQALGQGPEFLTYFNYEAQQDKSGLPNDRFSAERPEGSISTLTIQRTEQRDSAMYRCASSRGTGEDQPQHFGDGTRLSIL.

This chain links TRBV10-3 with TRBJ2-5; 9 bases align to TRBD2. The CDR3 extends over 15 amino acids. Germline CDR1 and CDR2: ENHRY and SYGVKD. The V gene end was trimmed by 2 bases and the J gene end by 4 bases; junction bases not matched to a gene: 5. Written as DNA, the CDR3 is TGTGCCATCAGTGAGCTCGGCGGGGGGGGAGAGACCCAGTACTTC. This encodes CAISELGGGGETQYF.

The chain recombines TRBV27 with TRBJ1-6, with a possible D match to TRBD1 (6 bases). Trimming took off 6 bases at V and 6 bases at J, with 15 bases between the two ends. This CDR3 is built from 15 residues. Germline lookup yields CDR1 MNHEY and CDR2 SMNVEV (reference sequence). As DNA, the CDR3 is TGTGCCAGCAGCACAGGGTTAGTAGCTAATTCACCCCTCCACTTT. This gives the protein CASSTGLVANSPLHF.

The chain uses TRBV7-9 and TRBJ2-1, with 7 bases aligning to TRBD1. J lost 5 bases, V lost 4 bases, and 2 bases had no gene match. Per germline, CDR1 SEHNR and CDR2 FQNEAQ (reference sequence). The CDR3 contains 13 residues. This chain's CDR3 is CASSWGQNNEQFF. CDR3 nucleotide sequence: TGTGCCAGCAGCTGGGGACAGAACAATGAGCAGTTCTTC.

This clone was detected a few times. The gene calls are TRBV13 and TRBJ2-7, with D maybe TRBD1 (6 bases). This CDR3 region has 14 residues. Trimming shortened V by 0 bases and J by 3 bases, and 9 bases separated the two germline ends. Per the germline V gene, CDR1 is PRHDT and CDR2 is FYEKMQ (reference sequence). This CDR3 reads CASSLGQGYYEQYF. CDR3 bases: TGTGCCAGCAGCTTAGGGCAGGGGTACTACGAGCAGTACTTC.

The rearrangement links TRBV7-7 to TRBJ2-5, with 9 bases identical to TRBD1. V dropped 1 base and J dropped 8; count of bases not matched to a gene: 5. Germline V gives CDR1 SSHAT, CDR2 FNYEAQ (reference sequence). The CDR3 length is 14 residues. In nucleotides, the CDR3 is TGTGCCAGCAGCTTAGAGGGACAGGGAGTAACCCAGTACTTC. Translated: CASSLEGQGVTQYF.

The chain couples TRBV5-4 to TRBJ1-6; D remains unclear. The CDR3 is 17 residues long. The germline gives CDR1 SGHNT, CDR2 YYREEE (reference sequence). V was pared by 0 bases and J by 0 bases, with 10 bases between. Here the CDR3 reads CASSLAMGSSYNSPLHF. In DNA, the CDR3 is TGTGCCAGCAGCTTGGCCATGGGGAGCTCCTATAATTCACCCCTCCACTTT.

This clone was observed a handful of times. The chain carries TRBV5-1 and TRBJ2-1; 8 bases fit TRBD2. After removal of 5 bases from V and 9 bases from J, the junction contained 7 bases not matched to a gene. Germline V gene lookup returns CDR1 SGHRS and CDR2 YFSETQ. This CDR3 has 13 residues. The CDR3 protein is CASRSGGAPEQFF. In DNA, the CDR3 is TGCGCCAGCAGGTCCGGGGGGGCCCCTGAGCAGTTCTTC.

The J gene is TRBJ2-7, the V gene TRBV25-1, with 11 positions matching TRBD1. The CDR3 spans 17 residues. Germline V gene sequence: CDR1 MGHDK, CDR2 SYGVNS. Unmatched junction bases numbered 10, after V lost 4 bases and J lost 2 bases. The CDR3 sequence is CASSAGQGAPRPYEQYF. The CDR3 bases are TGTGCCAGCAGTGCCGGACAGGGGGCGCCGAGGCCCTACGAGCAGTACTTC.

Only a few counts were recorded for this clone. This sequence joins TRBV7-7 and TRBJ2-5; TRBD1 matches at 8 bases. V lost 5 bases to trimming and J lost 5 bases; unmatched junction nucleotides: 7. Germline V gene sequence: CDR1 SSHAT, CDR2 FNYEAQ (reference sequence). This CDR3 spans 14 amino acids. CDR3 in DNA: TGTGCCAGCAGCACAAGACAGGGGATGGAGACCCAGTACTTC. Its translation is CASSTRQGMETQYF. The full variable domain, in which reference TRBV7-7 and TRBJ2-5 provide the parts outside the CDR3, is GAGVSQSPRYKVTKRGQDVTLRCDPISSHATLYWYQQALGQGPEFLTYFNYEAQPDKSGLPSDRFSAERPEGSISTLTIQRTEQRDSAMYRCASSTRQGMETQYFGPGTRLLVL.

The chain is built from TRBV11-2 and TRBJ2-7, with 10 bases matching TRBD1. Germline values: CDR1 SGHAT, CDR2 FQNNGV. The junction had 2 bases not matched to a gene; V was cut back by 3 bases and J by 6 bases. The CDR3 is 13 amino acids. The CDR3 spells CASSFGTGAEQYV. The DNA of the CDR3 is TGTGCCAGCAGCTTCGGGACAGGGGCCGAGCAGTACGTC.

V and J are TRBV6-5 and TRBJ1-1; 7 nucleotides match TRBD1. This CDR3 is 16 amino acids long. Germline CDR1 is MNHEY and CDR2 is SVGAGI. The J segment lost 0 bases and the V segment lost 0 bases, leaving 4 bases of the junction unmatched. In nucleotides, the CDR3 is TGTGCCAGCAGTTACTCGGTTGGGACAGTGAACACTGAAGCTTTCTTT. Its translation: CASSYSVGTVNTEAFF.

The V and J genes are TRBV19 and TRBJ1-6; weak D call: TRBD1 (6 bases). The CDR3 runs to 16 residues. The V end was cut by 4 bases, the J end by 9 bases, with 19 bases between. The germline V gene encodes CDR1 LNHDA and CDR2 SQIVND (reference sequence). The CDR3 region has the DNA TGTGCCAGTAGTACCCTGCCGGCAGGGGCAATTTCACCCCTCCACTTT. It yields the protein CASSTLPAGAISPLHF. The whole variable domain, filled in from reference TRBV19 and TRBJ1-6, reads DGGITQSPKYLFRKEGQNVTLSCEQNLNHDAMYWYRQDPGQGLRLIYYSQIVNDFQKGDIAEGYSVSREKKESFPLTVTSAQKNPTAFYLCASSTLPAGAISPLHFGNGTRLTVT.

This clone was observed once. The rearrangement joins TRBV13 to TRBJ2-1; a possible D gene is TRBD2 (5 bases). The CDR3 loop spans 14 amino acids. V dropped 5 bases and J dropped 6 bases, with 14 bases sitting between them. Germline CDR1 is PRHDT and CDR2 is FYEKMQ (reference sequence). The CDR3 sequence: CASSHPSSGNEQFF. CDR3 in DNA: TGTGCCAGCAGCCACCCGTCGAGCGGCAATGAGCAGTTCTTC.

V gene TRBV28 combines with J gene TRBJ1-1; D may be TRBD1 (5 bases). The CDR3 runs to 15 residues. Germline assignment: CDR1 MDHEN and CDR2 SYDVKM. The germline V and J ends were trimmed by 2 bases and 4 bases, with 14 bases remaining between them. DNA of the CDR3: TGTGCCAGCAGTTTACCCCTAGGGGCTGGCACTGAAGCTTTCTTT. It specifies CASSLPLGAGTEAFF.

The chain carries TRBV7-6 and TRBJ2-5; no clear D gene. Trimming took off 2 bases at V and 3 bases at J, with 7 bases between the two ends. The CDR3 has 13 amino acids. Germline V gives CDR1 SGHVS, CDR2 FNYEAQ. The chain's CDR3 is CASSLTGKETQYF. In nucleotides, the CDR3 is TGTGCCAGCAGCTTAACGGGTAAAGAGACCCAGTACTTC.

The V call is TRBV7-6, the J call TRBJ2-2; 9 nucleotides agree with TRBD2. Germline-derived CDR1 and CDR2 are SGHVS and FNYEAQ. There are 17 residues in the CDR3. The V segment lost 4 bases and the J segment 6 bases; nucleotides outside the gene matches: 12. The CDR3 DNA reads as TGTGCCAGCAGCTCGCGCCGCGGGCGGGGGGGCTCCGGGGAGCTGTTTTTT. Residues: CASSSRRGRGGSGELFF.

The gene calls are TRBV6-6 and TRBJ1-6, with 7 nucleotides matching TRBD1. J gave up 10 bases and V 6 bases, and 6 bases lay outside the gene matches. Germline V gene sequence: CDR1 MNHNY, CDR2 SVGAGI (reference sequence). The CDR3 sequence is 13 residues long. This CDR3 reads CASRPGTDSPLHF. CDR3 nucleotides: TGTGCCAGCAGGCCCGGGACAGACTCACCCCTCCACTTT.

Here the CDR3 DNA reads TGTGCCAGCGGACAGGGGGCTTTGAGCAATCAGCCCCAGCATTTT. This translates into CASGQGALSNQPQHF. The J gene is TRBJ1-5, the V gene TRBV2; TRBD1 aligns across 11 bases. After removal of 8 bases from V and 1 base from J, the junction contained 4 bases not matched to a gene. The CDR3 loop spans 15 amino acids. Germline loops: CDR1 SNHLY, CDR2 FYNNEI. The complete variable domain, with remaining parts taken from reference TRBV2 and TRBJ1-5, reads EPEVTQTPSHQVTQMGQEVILRCVPISNHLYFYWYRQILGQKVEFLVSFYNNEISEKSEIFDDQFSVERPDGSNFTLKIRSTKLEDSAMYFCASGQGALSNQPQHFGDGTRLSIL.